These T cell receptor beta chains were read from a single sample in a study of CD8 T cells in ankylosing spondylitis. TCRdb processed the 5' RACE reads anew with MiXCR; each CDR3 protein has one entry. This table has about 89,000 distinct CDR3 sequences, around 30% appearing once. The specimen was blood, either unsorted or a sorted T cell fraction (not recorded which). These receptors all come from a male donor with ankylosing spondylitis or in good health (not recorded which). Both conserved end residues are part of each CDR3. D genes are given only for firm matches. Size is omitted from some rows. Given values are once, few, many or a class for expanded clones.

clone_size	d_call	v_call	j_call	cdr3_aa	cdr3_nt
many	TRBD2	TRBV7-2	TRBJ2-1	CASSLAGGLIHNEQFF	TGTGCCAGCAGCCTAGCGGGAGGGCTCATCCACAATGAGCAGTTCTTC
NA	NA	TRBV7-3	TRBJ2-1	CASSLMEGYNEQFF	TGTGCCAGCAGCTTAATGGAGGGCTACAATGAGCAGTTCTTC
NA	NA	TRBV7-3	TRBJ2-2	CASSFSTNTGELFF	TGTGCCAGCAGCTTTTCAACTAACACCGGGGAGCTGTTTTTT
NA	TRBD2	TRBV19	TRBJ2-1	CASGVMLAGESSYNEQFF	TGTGCCAGTGGTGTTATGCTAGCGGGAGAGAGCTCCTACAATGAGCAGTTCTTC
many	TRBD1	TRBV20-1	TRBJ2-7	CSAKGQGAYEQYF	TGCAGTGCTAAGGGACAGGGGGCGTACGAGCAGTACTTC
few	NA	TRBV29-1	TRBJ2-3	CSVGKSGADTQYF	TGCAGCGTAGGCAAATCCGGAGCAGATACGCAGTATTTT
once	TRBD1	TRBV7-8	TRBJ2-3	CASSSGTGGNTDTQYF	TGTGCCAGCAGCTCGGGGACAGGGGGCAACACAGATACGCAGTATTTT
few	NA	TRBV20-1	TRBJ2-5	CSARLGNYQETQYF	TGCAGTGCTAGACTCGGGAATTACCAAGAGACCCAGTACTTC
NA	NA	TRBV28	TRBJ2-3	CASSLRGLGDTQYF	TGTGCCAGCAGTTTACGGGGGCTGGGGGATACGCAGTATTTT
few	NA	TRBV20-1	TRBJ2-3	CSARFPGLDRTDTQYF	TGCAGTGCCAGGTTCCCGGGACTGGATCGTACAGATACGCAGTATTTT
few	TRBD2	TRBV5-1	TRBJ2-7	CASSFGTSGDEQYF	TGCGCCAGCAGCTTCGGGACTAGCGGTGACGAGCAGTACTTC
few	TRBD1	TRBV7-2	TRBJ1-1	CASSPHSGQGAEAFF	TGTGCCAGCAGCCCACACTCCGGACAGGGCGCTGAAGCTTTCTTT
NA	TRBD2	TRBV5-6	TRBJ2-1	CASSLGLADSYNEQFF	TGTGCCAGCAGCTTAGGACTAGCGGACTCCTACAATGAGCAGTTCTTC
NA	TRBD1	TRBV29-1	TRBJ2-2	CSVEEGQGAPNTGELFF	TGCAGCGTTGAAGAAGGACAGGGGGCCCCAAACACCGGGGAGCTGTTTTTT
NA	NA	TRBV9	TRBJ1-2	CASSFDPSRGGYTF	TGTGCCAGCAGCTTCGACCCCTCCAGGGGCGGCTACACCTTC
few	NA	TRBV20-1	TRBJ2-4	CSASLAGGDIQYF	TGCAGTGCTAGTCTGGCGGGCGGGGACATTCAGTACTTC
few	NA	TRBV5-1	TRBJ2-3	CASSFRQGLRDTQYF	TGCGCCAGCAGCTTTAGGCAGGGCCTGAGGGATACGCAGTATTTT
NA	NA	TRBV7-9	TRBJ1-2	CASSLTAGDYGYTF	TGTGCCAGCAGCTTAACGGCAGGCGACTATGGCTACACCTTC
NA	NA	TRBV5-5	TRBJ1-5	CASSSSSNQPQHF	TGTGCCAGCAGCTCAAGTAGCAATCAGCCCCAGCATTTT
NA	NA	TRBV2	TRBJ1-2	CASSPHRDSYGYTF	TGTGCCAGCAGTCCCCACCGGGATAGCTATGGCTACACCTTC
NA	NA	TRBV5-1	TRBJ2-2	CASSLEGPKTGELFF	TGCGCCAGCAGCTTGGAGGGACCTAAAACCGGGGAGCTGTTTTTT
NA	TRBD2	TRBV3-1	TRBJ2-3	CASSPLSGTNTDTQYF	TGTGCCAGCAGCCCCCTTTCCGGGACTAACACAGATACGCAGTATTTT
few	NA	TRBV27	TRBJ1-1	CASSSPGLNTEAFF	TGTGCCAGCAGTTCCCCTGGACTTAACACTGAAGCTTTCTTT
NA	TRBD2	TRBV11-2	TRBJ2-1	CASTLSPGGRRGYNEQFF	TGTGCCAGCACCCTCTCCCCGGGCGGGAGGCGGGGCTACAATGAGCAGTTCTTC
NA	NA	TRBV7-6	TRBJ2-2	CASSMPGTAGLGELFF	TGTGCCAGCAGCATGCCCGGGACAGCGGGCCTAGGGGAGCTGTTTTTT
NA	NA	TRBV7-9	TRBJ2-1	CASSPVRSSYNEQFF	TGTGCCAGCAGCCCGGTTAGGAGCTCCTACAATGAGCAGTTCTTC
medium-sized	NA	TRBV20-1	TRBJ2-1	CSASRWTMGIEQFF	TGCAGTGCTAGTAGGTGGACTATGGGGATAGAGCAGTTCTTC
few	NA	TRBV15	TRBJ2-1	CATSRDFSGHNEQFF	TGTGCCACCAGCAGAGATTTTTCGGGGCACAATGAGCAGTTCTTC
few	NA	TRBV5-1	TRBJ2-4	CASSPVAKNIQYF	TGCGCCAGCAGCCCAGTAGCCAAAAACATTCAGTACTTC
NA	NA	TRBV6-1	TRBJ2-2	CASSQGTNTGELFF	TGTGCCAGCTCTCAGGGGACTAACACCGGGGAGCTGTTTTTT
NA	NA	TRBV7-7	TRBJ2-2	CASRDQDTGELFF	TGTGCTAGCAGAGACCAGGACACCGGGGAGCTGTTTTTT
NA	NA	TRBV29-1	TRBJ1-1	CSVKRDQGNTEAFF	TGCAGCGTTAAAAGGGACCAGGGTAACACTGAAGCTTTCTTT
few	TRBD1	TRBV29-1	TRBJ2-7	CSATGTGDKWDYEQYF	TGCAGCGCCACCGGGACAGGAGACAAATGGGACTACGAGCAGTACTTC
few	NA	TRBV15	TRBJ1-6	CATSRDTEASPLHF	TGTGCCACCAGCAGAGATACCGAAGCTTCACCCCTCCACTTT
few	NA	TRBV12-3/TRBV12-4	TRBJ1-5	CASSLVGAGQPQHF	TGTGCCAGCAGTTTAGTCGGGGCGGGACAGCCCCAGCATTTT
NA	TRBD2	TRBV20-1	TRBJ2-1	CSARDFSGRVPSNEQFF	TGCAGTGCTCGAGACTTTTCCGGGAGGGTCCCTTCCAATGAGCAGTTCTTC
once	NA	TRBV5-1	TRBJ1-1	CASSLWAGDTEAFF	TGCGCCAGCAGCTTGTGGGCGGGGGACACTGAAGCTTTCTTT
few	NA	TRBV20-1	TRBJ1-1	CSARDARSDTEAFF	TGCAGTGCTAGAGATGCCCGGTCGGACACTGAAGCTTTCTTT
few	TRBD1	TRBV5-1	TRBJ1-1	CASSPRPRDRGWNTEAFF	TGCGCCAGCAGCCCCCGCCCCCGGGACAGGGGGTGGAACACTGAAGCTTTCTTT
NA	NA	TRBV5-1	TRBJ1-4	CASSLGGQATNEKLFF	TGCGCCAGCAGCTTGGGCGGACAAGCAACTAATGAAAAACTGTTTTTT